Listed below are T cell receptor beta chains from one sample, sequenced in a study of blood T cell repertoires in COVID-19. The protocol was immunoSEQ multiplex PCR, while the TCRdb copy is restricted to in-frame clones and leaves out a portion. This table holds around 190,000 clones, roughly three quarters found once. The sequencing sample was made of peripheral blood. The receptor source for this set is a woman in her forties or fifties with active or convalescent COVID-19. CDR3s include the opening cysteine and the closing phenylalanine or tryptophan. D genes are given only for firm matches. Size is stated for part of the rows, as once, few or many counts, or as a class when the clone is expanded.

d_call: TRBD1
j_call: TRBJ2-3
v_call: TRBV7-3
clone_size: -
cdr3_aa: CASSTSRQGARSTQYF
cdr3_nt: TGTGCCAGCAGCACAAGCAGACAGGGGGCGCGGAGTACGCAGTATTTT

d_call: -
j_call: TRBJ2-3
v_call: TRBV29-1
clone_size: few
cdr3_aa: CSSTSTDTQYF
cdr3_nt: TGCAGCTCTACTAGCACAGATACGCAGTATTTT

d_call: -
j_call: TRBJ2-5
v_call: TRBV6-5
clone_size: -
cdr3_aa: CASSTTGAETQYF
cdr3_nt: TGTGCCAGCAGTACCACAGGAGCAGAGACCCAGTACTTC

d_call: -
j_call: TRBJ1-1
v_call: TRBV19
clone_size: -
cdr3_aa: CASSTTWNTEAFF
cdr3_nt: TGTGCCAGTAGTACGACATGGAACACTGAAGCTTTCTTT

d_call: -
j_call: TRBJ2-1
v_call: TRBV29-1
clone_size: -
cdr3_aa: CSVAHANNEQFF
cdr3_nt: TGCAGCGTGGCCCACGCAAACAATGAGCAGTTCTTC

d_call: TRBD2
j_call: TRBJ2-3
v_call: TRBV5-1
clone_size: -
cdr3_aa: CASSNSGRETDTQYF
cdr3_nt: TGCGCCAGCAGCAACAGCGGGAGGGAGACAGATACGCAGTATTTT

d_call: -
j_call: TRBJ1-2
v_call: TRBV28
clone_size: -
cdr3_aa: CASSRDWGNYGYTF
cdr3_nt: TGTGCCAGCAGTCGGGACTGGGGAAACTATGGCTACACCTTC

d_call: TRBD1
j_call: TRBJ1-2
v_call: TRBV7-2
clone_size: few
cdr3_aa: CASSSNQPGQGNGYTF
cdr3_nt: TGTGCCAGCAGCTCAAATCAACCGGGACAGGGGAATGGCTACACCTTC

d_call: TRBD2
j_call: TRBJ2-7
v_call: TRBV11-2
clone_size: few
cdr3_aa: CASSPQLAGPSYEQYF
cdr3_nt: TGTGCCAGCAGCCCCCAGCTAGCGGGGCCTTCCTACGAGCAGTACTTC

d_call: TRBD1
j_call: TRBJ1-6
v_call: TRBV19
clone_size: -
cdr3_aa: CASSIRQGSYDSPLHF
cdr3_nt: TGTGCCAGTAGTATTCGACAGGGGAGTTATGATTCACCCCTCCACTTT

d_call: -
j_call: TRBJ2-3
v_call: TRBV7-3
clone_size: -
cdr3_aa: CASSLISSDADTQYF
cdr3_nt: TGTGCCAGCAGCTTAATTAGCAGCGACGCGGATACGCAGTATTTT

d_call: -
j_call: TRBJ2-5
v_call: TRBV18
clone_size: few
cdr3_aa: CASSAGQSQQTQYF
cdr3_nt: TGTGCCAGCTCTGCGGGACAGAGCCAACAGACCCAGTACTTC

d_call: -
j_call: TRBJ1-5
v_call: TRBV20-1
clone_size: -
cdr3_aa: CSASPQGWAQHF
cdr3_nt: TGCAGTGCTAGTCCACAGGGTTGGGCCCAGCATTTT

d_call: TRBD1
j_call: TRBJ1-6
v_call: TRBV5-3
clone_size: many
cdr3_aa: CARSQGQGSSPLHF
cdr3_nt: TGTGCCAGAAGCCAGGGACAGGGGAGTTCACCCCTCCACTTT

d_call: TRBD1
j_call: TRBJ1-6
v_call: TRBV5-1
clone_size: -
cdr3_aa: CASSRDRGVRDSPLHF
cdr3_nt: TGCGCCAGCAGCCGAGACAGGGGAGTACGCGATTCACCCCTCCACTTT

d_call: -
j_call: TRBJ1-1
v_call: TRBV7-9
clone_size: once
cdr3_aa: CASKLGSNTEAFF
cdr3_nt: TGTGCCAGCAAACTAGGGTCGAACACTGAAGCTTTCTTT

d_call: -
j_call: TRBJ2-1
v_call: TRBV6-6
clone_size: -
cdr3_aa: CASSTSRRGGYNEQFF
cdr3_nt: TGTGCCAGCAGCACTTCGAGAAGGGGGGGATACAATGAGCAGTTCTTC

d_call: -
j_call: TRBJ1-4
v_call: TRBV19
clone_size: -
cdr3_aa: CASSIGEQEKLFF
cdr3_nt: TGTGCCAGTAGTATCGGAGAGCAGGAAAAACTGTTTTTT

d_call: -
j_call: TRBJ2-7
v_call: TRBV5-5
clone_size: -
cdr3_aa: CASSFGAGLTYEQYF
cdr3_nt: TGTGCCAGCAGCTTTGGGGCAGGCCTAACCTACGAGCAGTACTTC

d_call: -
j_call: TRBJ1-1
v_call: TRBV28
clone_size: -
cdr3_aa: CASSLSYRQGYTEAFF
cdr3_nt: TGTGCCAGCAGTCTATCATATAGGCAGGGGTACACTGAAGCTTTCTTT

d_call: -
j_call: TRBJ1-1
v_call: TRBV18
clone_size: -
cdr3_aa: CASSPSARGNTEAFF
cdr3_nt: TGTGCCAGCTCACCATCAGCTCGGGGGAACACTGAAGCTTTCTTT

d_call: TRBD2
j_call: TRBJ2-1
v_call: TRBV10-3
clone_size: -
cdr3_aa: CAIRAGGRNEQFF
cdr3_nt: TGTGCCATCAGGGCGGGGGGGCGGAATGAGCAGTTCTTC

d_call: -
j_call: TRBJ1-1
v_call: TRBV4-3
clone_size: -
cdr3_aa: CASSQRTGEAFF
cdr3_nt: TGCGCCAGCAGCCAAAGGACGGGAGAAGCTTTCTTT

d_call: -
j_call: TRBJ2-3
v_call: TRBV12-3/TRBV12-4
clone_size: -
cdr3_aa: CASSLGTDTQYF
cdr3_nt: TGTGCCAGCAGCCTCGGGACAGATACGCAGTATTTT

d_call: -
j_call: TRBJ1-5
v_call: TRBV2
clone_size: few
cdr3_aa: CASSVSGTPSNQPQHF
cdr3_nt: TGTGCCAGCAGTGTATCAGGGACACCGAGCAATCAGCCCCAGCATTTT

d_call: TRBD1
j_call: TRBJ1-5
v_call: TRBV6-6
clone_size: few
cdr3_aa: CASNPRDRGSNQPQHF
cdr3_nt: TGTGCCAGCAATCCAAGGGACAGGGGTAGCAATCAGCCCCAGCATTTT

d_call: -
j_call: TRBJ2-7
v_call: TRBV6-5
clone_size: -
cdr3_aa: CASSLGLDYEQYF
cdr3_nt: TGTGCCAGCAGCCTGGGACTGGACTACGAGCAGTACTTC

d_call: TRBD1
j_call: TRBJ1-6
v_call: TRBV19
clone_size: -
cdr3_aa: CASGPRDRDSPLHF
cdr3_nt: TGTGCCAGTGGTCCCCGGGACAGGGATTCACCCCTCCACTTT

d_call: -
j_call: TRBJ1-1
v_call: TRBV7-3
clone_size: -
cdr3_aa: CASSPGWNTEAFF
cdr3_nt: TGTGCCAGCTCCCCAGGGTGGAACACTGAAGCTTTCTTT

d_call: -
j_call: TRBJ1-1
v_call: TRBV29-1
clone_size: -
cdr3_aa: CSVATRNTEAFF
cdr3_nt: TGCAGCGTGGCAACCCGGAACACTGAAGCTTTCTTT

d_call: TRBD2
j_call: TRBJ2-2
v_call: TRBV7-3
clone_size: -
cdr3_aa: CASSLTASGVNTGELFF
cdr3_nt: TGTGCCAGCAGCCTAACGGCCAGCGGGGTGAACACCGGGGAGCTGTTTTTT

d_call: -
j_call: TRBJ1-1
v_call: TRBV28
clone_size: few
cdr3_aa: CATVLLQGQAFF
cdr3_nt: TGTGCCACCGTACTTTTACAGGGACAAGCTTTCTTT

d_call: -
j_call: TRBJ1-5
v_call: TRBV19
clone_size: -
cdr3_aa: CASSSRGNQNQPQHF
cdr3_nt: TGTGCCAGTAGTTCCCGGGGGAATCAAAATCAGCCCCAGCATTTT

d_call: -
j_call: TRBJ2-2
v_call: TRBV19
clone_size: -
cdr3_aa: CASSVTGLRTGELFF
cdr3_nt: TGTGCCAGTAGTGTAACAGGGTTACGCACCGGGGAGCTGTTTTTT

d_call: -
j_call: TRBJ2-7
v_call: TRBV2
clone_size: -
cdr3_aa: CASSEVLASYEQYF
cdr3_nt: TGTGCCAGCAGTGAGGTGCTAGCGAGCTACGAGCAGTACTTC

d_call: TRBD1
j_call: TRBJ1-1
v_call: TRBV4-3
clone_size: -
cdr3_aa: CASSRQGAGTEAFF
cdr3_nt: TGCGCCAGCAGCCGACAGGGGGCAGGCACTGAAGCTTTCTTT

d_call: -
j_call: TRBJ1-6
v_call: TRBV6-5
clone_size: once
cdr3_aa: CASSPQGWDSPLHF
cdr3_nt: TGTGCCAGCAGTCCACAGGGCTGGGATTCACCCCTCCACTTT